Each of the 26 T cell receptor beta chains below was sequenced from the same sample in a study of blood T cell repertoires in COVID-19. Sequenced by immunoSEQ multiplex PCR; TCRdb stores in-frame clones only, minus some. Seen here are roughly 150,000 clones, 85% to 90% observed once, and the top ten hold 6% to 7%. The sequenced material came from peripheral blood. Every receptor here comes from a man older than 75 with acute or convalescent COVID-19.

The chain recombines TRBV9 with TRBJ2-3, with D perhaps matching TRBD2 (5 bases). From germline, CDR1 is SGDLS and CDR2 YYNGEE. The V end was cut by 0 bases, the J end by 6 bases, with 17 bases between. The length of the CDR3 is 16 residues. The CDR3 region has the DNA TGTGCCAGCAGCGTAGCTATTGCTCGGGATTCCGATACGCAGTATTTT. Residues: CASSVAIARDSDTQYF.

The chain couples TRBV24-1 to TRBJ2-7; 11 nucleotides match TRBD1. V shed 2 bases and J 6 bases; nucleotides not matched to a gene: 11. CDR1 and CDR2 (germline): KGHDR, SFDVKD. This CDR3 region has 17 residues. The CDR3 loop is CATSDSPLDRGRGEQYF. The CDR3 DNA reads TGTGCCACCAGTGATTCCCCCCTGGACAGGGGGCGCGGCGAGCAGTACTTC.

The CDR3 DNA reads TGTGCCAGCAGTCAGGACAGGGGGAATTCCCTCCACTTT. Translated: CASSQDRGNSLHF. This chain uses TRBV6-5 with TRBJ1-6; 10 positions match TRBD1. Germline assignment: CDR1 MNHEY and CDR2 SVGAGI. The CDR3 extends over 13 amino acids. J was trimmed by 14 bases and V by 5 bases; bases with no gene match: 6.

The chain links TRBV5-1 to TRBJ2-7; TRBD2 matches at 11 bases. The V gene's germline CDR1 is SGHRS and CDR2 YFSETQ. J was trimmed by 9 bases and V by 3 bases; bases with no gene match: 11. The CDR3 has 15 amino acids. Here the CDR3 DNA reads TGCGCCAGCAGCTGGGGGACTAGCGGCCGCCTGGGGCAGTACTTC. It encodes CASSWGTSGRLGQYF.

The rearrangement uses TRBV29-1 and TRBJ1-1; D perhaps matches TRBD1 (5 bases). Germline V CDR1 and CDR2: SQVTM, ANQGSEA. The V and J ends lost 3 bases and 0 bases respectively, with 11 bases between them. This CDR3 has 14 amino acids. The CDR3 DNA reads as TGCAGCGTTGATTTCGACAGCCTGAACACTGAAGCTTTCTTT. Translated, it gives CSVDFDSLNTEAFF.

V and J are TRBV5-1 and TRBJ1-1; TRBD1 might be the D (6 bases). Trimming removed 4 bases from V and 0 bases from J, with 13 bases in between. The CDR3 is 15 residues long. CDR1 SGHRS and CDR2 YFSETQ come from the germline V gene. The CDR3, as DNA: TGCGCCAGCAGCGCAGGACAGCTCTTGAACACTGAAGCTTTCTTT. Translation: CASSAGQLLNTEAFF.

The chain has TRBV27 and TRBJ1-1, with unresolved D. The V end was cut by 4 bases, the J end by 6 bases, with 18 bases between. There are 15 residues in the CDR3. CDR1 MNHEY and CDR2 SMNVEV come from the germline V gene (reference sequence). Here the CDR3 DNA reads TGTGCCAGCAGTTCCGCGGGGTTAGGTGAAGCTGAAGCTTTCTTT. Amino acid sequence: CASSSAGLGEAEAFF.

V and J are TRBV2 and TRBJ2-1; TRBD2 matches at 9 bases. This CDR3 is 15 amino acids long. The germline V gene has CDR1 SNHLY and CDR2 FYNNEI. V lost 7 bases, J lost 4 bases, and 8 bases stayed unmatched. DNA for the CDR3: TGTGCCAGCAAAGAGGCGCGGGAGGGGTACAATGAGCAGTTCTTC. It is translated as CASKEAREGYNEQFF.

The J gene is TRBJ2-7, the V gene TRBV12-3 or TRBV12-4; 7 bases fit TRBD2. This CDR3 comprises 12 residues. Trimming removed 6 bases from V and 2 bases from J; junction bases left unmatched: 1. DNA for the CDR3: TGTGCCAGCAGGGGGAGGGCCTACGAGCAGTACTTC. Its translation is CASRGRAYEQYF.

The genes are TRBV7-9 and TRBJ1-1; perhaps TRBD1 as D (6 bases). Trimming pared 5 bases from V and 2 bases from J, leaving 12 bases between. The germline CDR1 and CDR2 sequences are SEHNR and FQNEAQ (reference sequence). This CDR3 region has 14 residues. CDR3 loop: CASSPRGANTEAFF. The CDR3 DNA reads TGTGCCAGCAGCCCGCGGGGGGCCAACACTGAAGCTTTCTTT. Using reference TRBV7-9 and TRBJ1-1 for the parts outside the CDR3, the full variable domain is DTGVSQNPRHKITKRGQNVTFRCDPISEHNRLYWYRQTLGQGPEFLTYFQNEAQLEKSRLLSDRFSAERPKGSFSTLEIQRTEQGDSAMYLCASSPRGANTEAFFGQGTRLTVV.

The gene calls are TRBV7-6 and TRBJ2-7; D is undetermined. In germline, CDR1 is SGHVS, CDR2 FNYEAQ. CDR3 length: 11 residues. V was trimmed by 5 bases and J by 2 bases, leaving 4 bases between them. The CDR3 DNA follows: TGTGCCAGCAGCCCCGCCTACGAGCAGTACTTC. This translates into CASSPAYEQYF.

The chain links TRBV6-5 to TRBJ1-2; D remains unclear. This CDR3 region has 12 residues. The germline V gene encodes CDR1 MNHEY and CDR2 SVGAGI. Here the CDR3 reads CAVVSRGYGYTF. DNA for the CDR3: TGTGCTGTAGTTAGCAGAGGCTATGGCTACACCTTC.

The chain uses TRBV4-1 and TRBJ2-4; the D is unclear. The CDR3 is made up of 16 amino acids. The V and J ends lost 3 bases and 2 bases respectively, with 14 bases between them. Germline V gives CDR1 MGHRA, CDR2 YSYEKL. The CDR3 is CASSHQDAVSKNIQYF. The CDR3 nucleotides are TGCGCCAGCAGCCACCAAGATGCGGTTTCCAAAAACATTCAGTACTTC.

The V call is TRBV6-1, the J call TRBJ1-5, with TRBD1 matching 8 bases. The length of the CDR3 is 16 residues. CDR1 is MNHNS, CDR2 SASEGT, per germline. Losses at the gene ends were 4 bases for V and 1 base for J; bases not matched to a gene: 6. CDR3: CASSGYWTGSNQPQHF. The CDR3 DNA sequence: TGTGCCAGCAGTGGGTACTGGACAGGGAGCAATCAGCCCCAGCATTTT.

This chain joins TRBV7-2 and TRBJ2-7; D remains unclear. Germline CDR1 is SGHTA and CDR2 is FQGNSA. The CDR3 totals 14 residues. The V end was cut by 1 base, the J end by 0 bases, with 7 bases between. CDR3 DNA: TGTGCCAGCAGCTTAGTCGTCAGCTCCTACGAGCAGTACTTC. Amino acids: CASSLVVSSYEQYF.

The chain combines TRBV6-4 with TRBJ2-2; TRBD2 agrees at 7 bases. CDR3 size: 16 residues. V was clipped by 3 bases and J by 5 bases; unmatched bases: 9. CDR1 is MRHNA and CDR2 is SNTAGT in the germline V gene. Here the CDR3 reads CASSEVGGSKTGELFF. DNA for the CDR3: TGTGCCAGCAGTGAAGTGGGCGGGAGTAAGACCGGGGAGCTGTTTTTT.

The DNA for the CDR3 is TGTGCCAGCAGTTTATGGGGGACAGACTATGGCTACACCTTC. Residues: CASSLWGTDYGYTF. The chain is built from TRBV28 and TRBJ1-2, with 7 bases that match TRBD1. Looked up from germline, CDR1 is MDHEN and CDR2 is SYDVKM. The CDR3 is 14 amino acids. The trim removed 0 bases at V and 3 bases at J, leaving 1 base unmatched.

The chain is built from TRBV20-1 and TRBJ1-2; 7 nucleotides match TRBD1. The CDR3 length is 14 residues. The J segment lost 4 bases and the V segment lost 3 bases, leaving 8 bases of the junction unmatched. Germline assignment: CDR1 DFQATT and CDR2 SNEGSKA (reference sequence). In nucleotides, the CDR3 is TGCAGTGCTAGTGGCGGACAGGCTGGCTATGGCTACACCTTC. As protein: CSASGGQAGYGYTF.

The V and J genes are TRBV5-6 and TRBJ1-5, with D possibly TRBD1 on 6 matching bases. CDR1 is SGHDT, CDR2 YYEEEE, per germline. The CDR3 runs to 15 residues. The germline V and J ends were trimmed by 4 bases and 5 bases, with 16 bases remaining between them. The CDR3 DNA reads TGTGCCAGCAGCCTAAGGACAGCCAAATATCAGCCCCAGCATTTT. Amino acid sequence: CASSLRTAKYQPQHF.

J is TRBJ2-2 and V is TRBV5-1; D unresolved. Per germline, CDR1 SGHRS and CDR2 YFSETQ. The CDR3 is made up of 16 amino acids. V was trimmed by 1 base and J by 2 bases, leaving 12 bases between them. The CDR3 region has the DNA TGCGCCAGCAGCTTGATAGCATCAACAAACACCGGGGAGCTGTTTTTT. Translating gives CASSLIASTNTGELFF.

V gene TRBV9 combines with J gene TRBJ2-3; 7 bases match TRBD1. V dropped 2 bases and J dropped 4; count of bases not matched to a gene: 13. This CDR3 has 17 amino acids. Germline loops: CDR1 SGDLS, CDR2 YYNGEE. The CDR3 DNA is TGTGCCAGCAGCGTTGGGACGACAGGGAGTGTCTCAGATACGCAGTATTTT. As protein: CASSVGTTGSVSDTQYF.

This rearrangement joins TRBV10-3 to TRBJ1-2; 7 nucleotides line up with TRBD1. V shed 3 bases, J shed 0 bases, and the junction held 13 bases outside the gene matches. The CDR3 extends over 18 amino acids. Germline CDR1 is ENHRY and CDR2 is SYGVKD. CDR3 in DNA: TGTGCCATCAGTGAATCTAGGAGACAGGGCGTAACTAACTATGGCTACACCTTC. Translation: CAISESRRQGVTNYGYTF.

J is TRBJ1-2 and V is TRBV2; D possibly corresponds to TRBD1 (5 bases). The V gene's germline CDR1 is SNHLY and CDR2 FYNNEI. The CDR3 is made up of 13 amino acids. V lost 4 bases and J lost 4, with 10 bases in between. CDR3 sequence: CASSGQLLYGYTF. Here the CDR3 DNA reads TGTGCCAGCAGTGGACAGCTACTCTATGGCTACACCTTC.

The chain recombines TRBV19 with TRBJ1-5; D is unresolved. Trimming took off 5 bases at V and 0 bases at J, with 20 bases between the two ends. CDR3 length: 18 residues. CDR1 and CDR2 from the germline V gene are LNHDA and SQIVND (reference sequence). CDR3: CASSFSSWAVNSNQPQHF. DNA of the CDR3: TGTGCCAGTAGTTTCAGCTCGTGGGCAGTTAATAGCAATCAGCCCCAGCATTTT.

CDR3 DNA sequence: TGTGCCAGCAGTGTCGGGACAGGGGCATCAAACACTGAAGCTTTCTTT. Protein sequence: CASSVGTGASNTEAFF. The chain uses TRBV27 and TRBJ1-1; 10 bases fit TRBD1. This CDR3 contains 16 residues. In germline, CDR1 is MNHEY, CDR2 SMNVEV (reference sequence). V dropped 5 bases and J dropped 2; count of bases not matched to a gene: 8.

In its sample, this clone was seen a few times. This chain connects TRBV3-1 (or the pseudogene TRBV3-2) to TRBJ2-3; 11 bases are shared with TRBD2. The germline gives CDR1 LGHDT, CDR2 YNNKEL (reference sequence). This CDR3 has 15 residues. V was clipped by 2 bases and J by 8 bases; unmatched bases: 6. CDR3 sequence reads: CASSQFSGGAVTQYF. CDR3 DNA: TGTGCCAGCAGCCAATTTAGCGGGGGGGCAGTTACGCAGTATTTT.